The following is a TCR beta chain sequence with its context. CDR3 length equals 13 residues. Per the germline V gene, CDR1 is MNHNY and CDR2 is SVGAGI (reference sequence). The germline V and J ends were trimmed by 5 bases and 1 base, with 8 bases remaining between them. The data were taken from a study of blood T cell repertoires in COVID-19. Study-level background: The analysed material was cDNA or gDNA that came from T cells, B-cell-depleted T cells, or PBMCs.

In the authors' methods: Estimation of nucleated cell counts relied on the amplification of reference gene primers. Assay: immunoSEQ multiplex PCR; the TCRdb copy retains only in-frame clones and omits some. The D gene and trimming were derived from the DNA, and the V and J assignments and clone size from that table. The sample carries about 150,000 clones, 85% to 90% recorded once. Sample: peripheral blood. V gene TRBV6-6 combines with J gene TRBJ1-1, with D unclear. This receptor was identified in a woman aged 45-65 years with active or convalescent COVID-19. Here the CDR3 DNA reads TGTGCCAGCAGTACTACCGGGAACACTGAAGCTTTCTTT. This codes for CASSTTGNTEAFF.